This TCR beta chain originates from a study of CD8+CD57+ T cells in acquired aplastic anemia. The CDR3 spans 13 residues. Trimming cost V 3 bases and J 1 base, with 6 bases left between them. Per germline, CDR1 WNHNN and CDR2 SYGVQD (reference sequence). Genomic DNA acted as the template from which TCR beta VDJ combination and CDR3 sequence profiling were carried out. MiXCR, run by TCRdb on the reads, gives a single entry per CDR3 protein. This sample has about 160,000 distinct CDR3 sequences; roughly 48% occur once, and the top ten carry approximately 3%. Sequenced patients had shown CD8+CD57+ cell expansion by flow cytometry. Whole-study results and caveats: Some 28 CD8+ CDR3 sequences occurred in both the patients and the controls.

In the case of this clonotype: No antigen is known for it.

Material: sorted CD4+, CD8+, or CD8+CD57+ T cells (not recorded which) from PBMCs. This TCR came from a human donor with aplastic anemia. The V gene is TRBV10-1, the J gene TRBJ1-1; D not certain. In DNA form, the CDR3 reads TGCGCCAGCAGTGATGAGCCGAACACTGAAGCTTTCTTT. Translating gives CASSDEPNTEAFF.